What follows are 26 T cell receptor beta chains derived from one specimen sequenced in a study of tumor and adjacent non-tumor tissue in lung cancer. A modified ARM-PCR protocol with three rounds of nested PCR amplified TCRbeta. Via MiXCR, TCRdb re-called the multiplex PCR reads, giving one row per CDR3 protein. The sample includes some 66,000 distinct CDR3 sequences, about 56% of them seen just once. The template was RNA from unsorted bulk tissue. This non-tumor lung sample came from over 3 cm beyond the tumor edge. Sequencing was carried out using distant non-tumor lung tissue. Receptors were obtained from a man between 70 and 80 years old with non-small cell lung cancer.

This rearrangement joins TRBV12-3 or TRBV12-4 to TRBJ1-1; D gene unclear. The CDR3 has 14 amino acids. V lost 7 bases and J 4 bases, leaving 16 bases between the germline ends. DNA for the CDR3: TGTGCCAGCAATTTGCGACAAGTCAGCACTGAAGCTTTCTTT. It codes for CASNLRQVSTEAFF.

Of note for this clonotype: A single base separates this from a much larger clone, so it may be a read error. This rearrangement joins TRBV6-2 or TRBV6-3 to TRBJ2-7; a weak D match, TRBD1 (6 bases). Germline lookup yields CDR1 MNHEY and CDR2 SVGEGT. The CDR3 has 14 amino acids. Deletions cut 5 bases from V and 3 bases from J, with 14 bases between. CDR3 protein: CASSPQGHIYEQYF. CDR3 nucleotides: TGTGCCAGCAGTCCCCAGGGACATATCTACGAGCAGTACTTC.

The V call is TRBV6-6, the J call TRBJ1-1, with D uncertain. Germline V gives CDR1 MNHNY, CDR2 SVGAGI (reference sequence). This CDR3 has 14 residues. V was pared by 7 bases and J by 4 bases, with 16 bases between. The CDR3 region has the DNA TGTGCCAGCACTCCGCGGGCGGGGAGCACTGAAGCTTTCTTT. Protein product: CASTPRAGSTEAFF.

Comments on this clonotype: This could be a read error, since a much larger clone is one nucleotide away. V and J are TRBV5-6 and TRBJ2-4; D is unresolved. The CDR3 runs 13 residues. The germline CDR1 and CDR2 sequences are SGHDT and YYEEEE. Between the trimmed V and J ends, which lost 0 bases and 7 bases, there was a span of 8 bases. For the CDR3, the DNA is TGTGCCAGCAGCTTGGAGGAGACCAACATTCAGTACTTC. Protein product: CASSLEETNIQYF. Based on the CDR3 plus reference TRBV5-6 and TRBJ2-4, the full variable domain is DAGVTQSPTHLIKTRGQQVTLRCSPKSGHDTVSWYQQALGQGPQFIFQYYEEEERQRGNFPDRFSGHQFPNYSSELNVNALLLGDSALYLCASSLEETNIQYFGAGTRLSVL.

The V and J genes are TRBV5-1 and TRBJ1-2, with 7 bases that match TRBD1. This CDR3 spans 15 amino acids. CDR1 is SGHRS, CDR2 YFSETQ, per germline. Trimming cost V 6 bases and J 6 bases; bases outside gene matches: 14. Here the CDR3 reads CASNLQTGVTDGYTF. The CDR3 nucleotides are TGCGCCAGCAATTTGCAAACAGGGGTTACGGATGGCTACACCTTC.

This clonotype was recorded at least ten times. The rearrangement links TRBV29-1 to TRBJ2-3, with 9 bases aligning to TRBD1. Germline values: CDR1 SQVTM, CDR2 ANQGSEA. This CDR3 spans 11 amino acids. Germline trimming cut 7 bases from V and 8 bases from J; bases unmatched to any gene: 4. Here the CDR3 reads CSATGGGTQYF. Here the CDR3 DNA reads TGCAGCGCCACAGGGGGCGGTACGCAGTATTTT.

The rearrangement joins TRBV20-1 to TRBJ1-2; maybe TRBD1 (6 bases). The CDR3 extends over 13 amino acids. V lost 6 bases to trimming and J lost 0 bases, with 11 bases between them. The V gene's germline CDR1 is DFQATT and CDR2 SNEGSKA (reference sequence). CDR3 nucleotides: TGCAGTGCGTCGGGACACTCTAACTATGGCTACACCTTC. Protein sequence: CSASGHSNYGYTF.

On this clonotype: A single base separates this from a much larger clone, so it may be a read error. The gene calls are TRBV20-1 and TRBJ2-2; D is undetermined. CDR1 and CDR2 from the germline V gene are DFQATT and SNEGSKA (reference sequence). This CDR3 has 13 amino acids. The CDR3 nucleotides read TGCAGTGCTTACCCAGAGAACACCGGGCAGCTGTTTTTT. Translating it yields CSAYPENTGQLFF.

To note about this clonotype: Its ends do not fully match the called genes, so a read error is possible. The rearrangement uses TRBV6-5 and TRBJ2-1; D is perhaps TRBD2 (6 bases). This CDR3 has 12 residues. The germline V gene has CDR1 MNHEY and CDR2 SVGAGI. The DNA of the CDR3 is TGTGTCAGCAGGGCGGGATCCCGAGTGGAGTTCTTC. Translated: CVSRAGSRVEFF.

The V call is TRBV6-1, the J call TRBJ2-2, with D perhaps given as TRBD1 or TRBD2 (5 bases each). This CDR3 is built from 15 residues. Deletions cut 6 bases from V and 6 bases from J, with 17 bases between. Germline V lookup: CDR1 MNHNS, CDR2 SASEGT. The chain's CDR3 is CASRPRELDPGELFF. The CDR3 DNA reads TGTGCCAGCAGGCCCAGGGAGTTGGACCCCGGGGAGCTGTTTTTT.

The chain uses TRBV29-1 and TRBJ1-5; 8 nucleotides agree with TRBD1. TRBJ2-3 explains the end of the DNA better; the J call may be wrong. Germline-derived CDR1 and CDR2 are SQVTM and ANQGSEA. The CDR3 totals 13 residues. For the CDR3, the DNA is TGCAGCGTCCGGACAGGGAGCAATCAGCCTCAGTATTTT. Its protein is CSVRTGSNQPQYF.

Note on this clonotype: At one end the junction does not follow the germline gene, possibly because of a read error. The chain carries TRBV6-5 and TRBJ2-7, with D perhaps TRBD2 (6 bases). The CDR3 is 11 residues long. Germline V gene sequence: CDR1 MNHEY, CDR2 SVGAGI. This chain's CDR3 is CASGDFYERYF. In DNA form, the CDR3 reads TGTGCCAGCGGGGACTTCTACGAGCGGTACTTC.

This chain links TRBV6-2 or TRBV6-3 with TRBJ2-5; unclear D gene. Germline V gives CDR1 MNHEY, CDR2 SVGEGT. With 4 bases removed from V and 2 bases from J, the gap between germline ends came to 11 bases. There are 14 residues in the CDR3. The CDR3 DNA reads as TGTGCCAGCAGTTGGTCCTGGAGTCAAGAGACCCAGTACTTC. The encoded protein is CASSWSWSQETQYF.

The sample holds a few counts of this clonotype. A read error may be the cause here, since a much bigger clone is one base away. The rearrangement links TRBV6-4 to TRBJ2-2, with D unresolved. Trimming left V 8 bases short and J 2 bases short, with 6 bases between. CDR3 length: 12 amino acids. CDR1 and CDR2 (germline): MRHNA, SNTAGT. The CDR3 nucleotides read TGTGCCAGCTTTACCAACACCGGGGAGCTGTTTTTT. Translated, it gives CASFTNTGELFF.

The rearrangement uses TRBV20-1 and TRBJ2-1, with D unclear. In germline, CDR1 is DFQATT, CDR2 SNEGSKA (reference sequence). This CDR3 contains 11 residues. V shed 2 bases and J shed 9 bases, with 8 bases lying between them. CDR3 nucleotide sequence: TGCAGTGCTAGAATGAAGGGTGAGCAGTTCTTC. Translated, it gives CSARMKGEQFF.

As for this clonotype: Lacking the conserved final phenylalanine or tryptophan, this CDR3 likely reflects a read error. This chain connects TRBV29-1 to TRBJ2-3; the D gene is possibly TRBD1 (5 bases). The DNA end lines up better with TRBJ1-5; the J call may be wrong. Germline-derived CDR1 and CDR2 are SQVTM and ANQGSEA. The length of the CDR3 is 14 residues. The CDR3 is CSVALWRGQDTQHL. CDR3 nucleotides: TGCAGCGTTGCTCTCTGGAGGGGCCAAGATACGCAGCATCTT.

This clonotype has just a few counts. As DNA, the CDR3 is TGTGCCAGCTCACCACTCCCTGACCACTACGAGCAGTACTTC. Translation: CASSPLPDHYEQYF. The chain carries TRBV18 and TRBJ2-7; D unclear. The CDR3 is 14 amino acids. V lost 1 base to trimming and J lost 3 bases, with 10 bases between them. The germline V gene has CDR1 KGHSH and CDR2 LQKENI.

Remarks on this clonotype: The junction and the germline gene differ at one end; a read error may be behind it. This rearrangement joins TRBV11-2 to TRBJ2-7; the D gene is possibly TRBD1 (5 bases). The CDR3 consists of 14 residues. The germline CDR1 and CDR2 sequences are SGHAT and FQNNGV. The CDR3 nucleotides read TGTGGCAGCAGCGTGGGGCACAGAAACCACGAGCAGTACTTC. Encoded protein: CGSSVGHRNHEQYF. Drawing the rest from reference TRBV11-2 and TRBJ2-7, the complete variable domain is EAGVAQSPRYKIIEKRQSVAFWCNPISGHATLYWYQQILGQGPKLLIQFQNNGVVDDSQLPKDRFSAERLKGVDSTLKIQPAKLEDSAVYLCGSSVGHRNHEQYFGPGTRLTVT.

This clonotype was detected once. A much larger clone sits a single nucleotide away, making a read error possible. CDR3 in amino acids: CTSSEQGPNQPQHF. The CDR3 coding sequence is TGTACCAGCAGTGAACAGGGCCCAAATCAGCCCCAGCATTTT. The genes are TRBV6-1 and TRBJ1-5; a weak D match, TRBD1 (6 bases). CDR1 MNHNS and CDR2 SASEGT come from the germline V gene. The CDR3 consists of 14 residues.

This clonotype has ten or more counts. The gene calls are TRBV6-5 and TRBJ1-4; TRBD1 is a possible D gene (6 bases). This CDR3 spans 17 amino acids. Germline CDR1 and CDR2: MNHEY and SVGAGI. V lost 6 bases and J lost 0, with 17 bases in between. The CDR3 reads CASRRQVGLSTNEKLFF. The CDR3 region has the DNA TGTGCCAGCAGGAGACAGGTCGGGCTCTCAACTAATGAAAAACTGTTTTTT.

This clonotype occurred many times. This chain links TRBV29-1 with TRBJ2-1; D remains ambiguous. The CDR3 consists of 11 residues. Trimming pared 6 bases from V and 6 bases from J, leaving 9 bases between. Germline V gives CDR1 SQVTM, CDR2 ANQGSEA. The CDR3 bases are TGCAGCGTAGAGGTCCTCAATGAGCAGTTCTTC. As protein: CSVEVLNEQFF.

For this clonotype: This may come from a read error, since a much larger clone is one base off. The V call is TRBV12-3 or TRBV12-4, the J call TRBJ1-1; weak D call: TRBD1 (5 bases). The V end lost 10 bases, the J end lost 6 bases, and 12 bases lay between the germline ends. The CDR3 is 11 residues long. This chain's CDR3 is CANRRGSEAFF. The DNA of the CDR3 is TGTGCCAACAGGCGGGGGTCTGAAGCTTTCTTT.

Many counts were recorded for this clonotype. The V call is TRBV7-9, the J call TRBJ1-4, with D perhaps matching TRBD1 (6 bases). V gave up 5 bases and J gave up 8 bases, with 15 bases separating them. The CDR3 consists of 14 residues. CDR1 is SEHNR, CDR2 FQNEAQ, per germline (reference sequence). The CDR3 reads CASSPTIQGEKLFF. CDR3 sequence (DNA): TGTGCCAGCAGCCCAACGATTCAGGGGGAAAAACTGTTTTTT.

This clonotype came up many times. This chain links TRBV7-2 with TRBJ2-3; D is unclear. In germline, CDR1 is SGHTA, CDR2 FQGNSA. The CDR3 spans 14 residues. With 3 bases removed from V and 2 bases from J, the gap between germline ends came to 9 bases. CDR3 protein: CASSFERHTDTQYF. The DNA for the CDR3 is TGTGCCAGCAGCTTCGAGCGCCACACAGATACGCAGTATTTT.

The table lists this clonotype with many counts. The V gene is TRBV6-1, the J gene TRBJ2-5; 9 nucleotides line up with TRBD1. The germline CDR1 and CDR2 sequences are MNHNS and SASEGT. Unmatched junction bases numbered 4, after V lost 4 bases and J lost 4 bases. The CDR3 sequence is 14 residues long. The chain's CDR3 is CASSVTGGPETQYF. The CDR3 coding sequence is TGTGCCAGCAGTGTGACAGGGGGGCCAGAGACCCAGTACTTC.

This clonotype was observed at least ten times. This chain connects TRBV10-2 to TRBJ2-1; possible D gene TRBD1, 6 bases. The V and J ends lost 4 bases and 6 bases respectively, with 10 bases between them. The V gene's germline CDR1 is WSHSY and CDR2 SAAADI. The CDR3 sequence is 13 residues long. The CDR3 sequence is CASSALGANEQFF. The CDR3 DNA follows: TGCGCCAGCAGTGCATTGGGGGCCAATGAGCAGTTCTTC.